Listed below are T cell receptor beta chains from one sample, sequenced in a study of shared clonotypes between healthy human individuals. The method was immunoSEQ multiplex PCR; TCRdb's version includes in-frame clones alone and lacks a portion of them. The data contain around 600,000 clones, 98% of them singletons. Sequencing was done on a sample of naive CD8+ T cells sorted from blood. The receptors originated from a man in his thirties or forties in good health. Both conserved end residues are part of each CDR3. D genes are given only for firm matches.

TRBJ2-1,-,TRBV7-8,TGTGCCAGCAGCTTACGAGGGACCAACTCCTACAATGAGCAGTTCTTC,CASSLRGTNSYNEQFF
TRBJ2-7,-,TRBV7-5,TGTGTCAGAAGCCCCCCCTACGAGCAGTACTTC,CVRSPPYEQYF
TRBJ2-3,-,TRBV4-3,TGCGCCAGCAGCCCTGGGTGGGGGGGCCTCACAGATACGCAGTATTTT,CASSPGWGGLTDTQYF
TRBJ2-7,-,TRBV4-3,TGCGCCAGCAGCCAGTCAGGGGACACCTCCTACGAGCAGTACTTC,CASSQSGDTSYEQYF
TRBJ2-7,TRBD1,TRBV7-9,TGTGCCAGCAGCTTACCGGGACAGGGGAGAACCTACGAGCAGTACTTC,CASSLPGQGRTYEQYF
TRBJ2-7,TRBD2,TRBV6-6,TGTGCCAGCAGTTACGGGACTAGCGGATACTACGAGCAGTACTTC,CASSYGTSGYYEQYF
TRBJ2-7,-,TRBV7-9,TGTGCCAGCAGCCTCCCCTATAAATCGTCCTACGAGCAGTACTTC,CASSLPYKSSYEQYF
TRBJ2-2,TRBD1,TRBV7-6,TGTGCCAGCAGCGGACAGGTCGGGGAGCTGTTTTTT,CASSGQVGELFF
TRBJ2-2,TRBD1,TRBV7-8,TGTGCCAGCACCCTATTAGGGGGACAGGGAGGTGGCGGGGAGCTGTTTTTT,CASTLLGGQGGGGELFF
TRBJ2-7,-,TRBV27,TGTGCCAGCAGTTTATCCCCCACCTACGAGCAGTACTTC,CASSLSPTYEQYF
TRBJ2-7,TRBD2,TRBV5-1,TGCGCCAGCAGCTTGGGCCTAGCGGGAGTGAGCTACGAGCAGTACTTC,CASSLGLAGVSYEQYF
TRBJ2-1,-,TRBV27,TGTGCCAGCAGTCCGTCCCAGTGGGGATGGAGGAATGAGCAGTTCTTC,CASSPSQWGWRNEQFF
TRBJ2-1,TRBD2,TRBV11-1,TGTGCCAGCAGCTTAATACTAGCGGAATACAATGAGCAGTTCTTC,CASSLILAEYNEQFF
TRBJ2-5,TRBD2,TRBV5-5,TGTGCCAGCAGCTTGGAGGCTAGCGGGTCACAAGAGACCCAGTACTTC,CASSLEASGSQETQYF
TRBJ2-1,-,TRBV7-2,TGTGCCAGCAGCGCCTTCAATGAGCAGTTCTTC,CASSAFNEQFF
TRBJ2-7,-,TRBV7-2,TGTGCCAGCAGCTTAGAACGGTACTCCTACGAGCAGTACTTC,CASSLERYSYEQYF
TRBJ2-1,TRBD1,TRBV5-4,TGTGCCACCCAGGGGGCCCAAGAGCAGTTCTTC,CATQGAQEQFF
TRBJ2-2,TRBD1,TRBV7-8,TGTGCCAGCAGCTTAGGGAGGGACAGGGCGAACACCGGGGAGCTGTTTTTT,CASSLGRDRANTGELFF